One sample yielded the 2 T cell receptor beta chains listed below, sequenced in a study of T-cell memory formation after mild COVID-19. TCRdb fed the 5' RACE reads into MiXCR, producing one record per CDR3 protein. The table includes fewer than 700,000 distinct CDR3 sequences, around 17% detected once. Source material: PBMCs or a T cell subset sorted from them (not recorded which). The receptors were sampled from an adult woman who had mild COVID-19 (a few samples of this study predate the infection). Cell type and time point are not known.

In its sample, this clonotype was seen a few times. This chain connects TRBV7-8 to TRBJ2-7; D call uncertain. The CDR3 runs to 17 residues. V lost 5 bases and J lost 2, with 22 bases in between. The V gene's germline CDR1 is SGHVS and CDR2 FQNEAQ. The CDR3 bases are TGTGCCAGCAGCACAAGCCGTCGGGCCGGTAATACCTACGAGCAGTACTTC. Its translation: CASSTSRRAGNTYEQYF.

There are many counts of this clonotype. The rearrangement uses TRBV4-3 and TRBJ2-5, with D possibly being TRBD1 (5 bases). The V end was cut by 0 bases, the J end by 3 bases, with 11 bases between. Germline V gene sequence: CDR1 LGHNA, CDR2 YSLEER. The CDR3 length is 15 residues. The chain's CDR3 is CASSQDWQGKETQYF. CDR3 coding DNA: TGCGCCAGCAGCCAAGACTGGCAGGGAAAAGAGACCCAGTACTTC.